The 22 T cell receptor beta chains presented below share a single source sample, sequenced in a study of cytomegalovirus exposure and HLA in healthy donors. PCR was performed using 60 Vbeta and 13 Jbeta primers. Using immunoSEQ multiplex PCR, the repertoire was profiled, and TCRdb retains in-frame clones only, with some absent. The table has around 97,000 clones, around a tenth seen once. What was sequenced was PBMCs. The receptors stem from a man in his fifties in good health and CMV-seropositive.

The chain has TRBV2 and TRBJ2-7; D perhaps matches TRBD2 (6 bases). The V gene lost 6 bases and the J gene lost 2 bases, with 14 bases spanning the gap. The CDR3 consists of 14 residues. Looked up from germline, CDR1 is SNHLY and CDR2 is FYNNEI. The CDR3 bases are TGTGCCAGCAGAAGGAGCGGGTTAACCTACGAGCAGTACTTC. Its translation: CASRRSGLTYEQYF.

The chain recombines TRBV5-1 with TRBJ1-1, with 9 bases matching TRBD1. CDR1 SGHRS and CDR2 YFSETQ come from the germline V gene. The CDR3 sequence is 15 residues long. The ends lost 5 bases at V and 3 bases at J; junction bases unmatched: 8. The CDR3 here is CASSSGQGEYTEAFF. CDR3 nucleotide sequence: TGCGCCAGCAGTTCGGGACAGGGCGAGTACACTGAAGCTTTCTTT.

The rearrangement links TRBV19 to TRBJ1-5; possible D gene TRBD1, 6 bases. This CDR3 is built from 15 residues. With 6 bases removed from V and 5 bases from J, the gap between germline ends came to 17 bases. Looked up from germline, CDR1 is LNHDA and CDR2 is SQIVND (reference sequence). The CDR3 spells CASSLTGWTHQPQHF. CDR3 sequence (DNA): TGTGCCAGTAGCTTGACAGGTTGGACGCATCAGCCCCAGCATTTT.

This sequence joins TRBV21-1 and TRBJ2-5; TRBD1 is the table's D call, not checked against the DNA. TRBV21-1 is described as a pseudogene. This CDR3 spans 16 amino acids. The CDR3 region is CASSKRKADTQETQYF. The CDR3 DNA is TGTGCCAGCAGCAAACGAAAGGCCGACACTCAAGAGACCCAGTACTTC.

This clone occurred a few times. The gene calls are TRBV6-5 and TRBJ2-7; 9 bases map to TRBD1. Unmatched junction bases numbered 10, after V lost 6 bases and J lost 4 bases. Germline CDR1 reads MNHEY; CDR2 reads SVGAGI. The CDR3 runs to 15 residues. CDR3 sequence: CASRGTGTGKYEQYF. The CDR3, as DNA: TGTGCCAGCAGGGGAACTGGGACAGGGAAGTACGAGCAGTACTTC.

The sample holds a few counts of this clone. The CDR3 sequence is CASGTLSYEQYF. CDR3 in DNA: TGTGCCAGCGGGACACTATCCTACGAGCAGTACTTC. The rearrangement joins TRBV28 to TRBJ2-7; weak D call: TRBD1 (6 bases). The V and J ends lost 8 bases and 1 base respectively, with 9 bases between them. CDR3 length equals 12 residues. Germline V gene sequence: CDR1 MDHEN, CDR2 SYDVKM.

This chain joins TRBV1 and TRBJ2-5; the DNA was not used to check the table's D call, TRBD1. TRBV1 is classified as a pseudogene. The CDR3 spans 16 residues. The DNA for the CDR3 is TGCACCAGCAGCCAAGATCTTATCAGGGGTCAAGAGACCCAGTACTTC. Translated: CTSSQDLIRGQETQYF.

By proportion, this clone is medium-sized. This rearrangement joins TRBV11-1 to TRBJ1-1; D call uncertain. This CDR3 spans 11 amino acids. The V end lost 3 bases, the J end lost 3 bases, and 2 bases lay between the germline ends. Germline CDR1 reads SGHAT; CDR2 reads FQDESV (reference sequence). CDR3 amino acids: CASSFDTEAFF. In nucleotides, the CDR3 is TGTGCCAGCAGCTTCGACACTGAAGCTTTCTTT.

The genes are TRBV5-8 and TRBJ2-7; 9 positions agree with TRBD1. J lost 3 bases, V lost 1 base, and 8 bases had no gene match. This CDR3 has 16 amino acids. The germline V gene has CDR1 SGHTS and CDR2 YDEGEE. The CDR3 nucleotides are TGTGCCAGCAGCTTGTGGGGACAGGGAGCCTACTACGAGCAGTACTTC. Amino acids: CASSLWGQGAYYEQYF.

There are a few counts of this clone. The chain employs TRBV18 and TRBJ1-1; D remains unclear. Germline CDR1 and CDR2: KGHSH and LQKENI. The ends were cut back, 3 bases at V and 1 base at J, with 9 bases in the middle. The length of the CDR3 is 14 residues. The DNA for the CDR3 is TGTGCCAGCTCACCCGAGGTCCAGAACACTGAAGCTTTCTTT. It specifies CASSPEVQNTEAFF. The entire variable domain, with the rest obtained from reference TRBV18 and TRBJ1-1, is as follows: NAGVMQNPRHLVRRRGQEARLRCSPMKGHSHVYWYRQLPEEGLKFMVYLQKENIIDESGMPKERFSAEFPKEGPSILRIQQVVRGDSAAYFCASSPEVQNTEAFFGQGTRLTVV.

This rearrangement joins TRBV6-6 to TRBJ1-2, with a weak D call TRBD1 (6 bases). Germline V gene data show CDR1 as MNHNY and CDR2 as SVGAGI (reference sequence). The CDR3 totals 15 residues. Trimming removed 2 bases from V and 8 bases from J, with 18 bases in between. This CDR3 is CASSYPPGRTEGYTF. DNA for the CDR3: TGTGCCAGCAGTTACCCACCGGGGCGGACAGAGGGCTACACCTTC.

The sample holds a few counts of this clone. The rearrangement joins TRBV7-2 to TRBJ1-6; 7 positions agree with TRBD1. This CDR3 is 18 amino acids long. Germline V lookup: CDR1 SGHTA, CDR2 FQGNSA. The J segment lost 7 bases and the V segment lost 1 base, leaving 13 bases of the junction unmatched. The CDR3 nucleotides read TGTGCCAGCAGCTTAGTATCTTTGTCGGCCAGGGGGAATTCACCCCTCCACTTT. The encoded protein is CASSLVSLSARGNSPLHF.

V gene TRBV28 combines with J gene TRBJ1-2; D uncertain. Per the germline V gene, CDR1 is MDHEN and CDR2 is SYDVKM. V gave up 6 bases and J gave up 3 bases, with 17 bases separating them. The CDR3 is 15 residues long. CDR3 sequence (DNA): TGTGCCAGCAGCCGTCCCGAGGGCGGGTACTATGGCTACACCTTC. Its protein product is CASSRPEGGYYGYTF.

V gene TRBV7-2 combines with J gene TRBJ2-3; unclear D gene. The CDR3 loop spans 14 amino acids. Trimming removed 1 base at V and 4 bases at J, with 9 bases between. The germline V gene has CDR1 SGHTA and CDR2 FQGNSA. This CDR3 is CASSLEIRADTQYF. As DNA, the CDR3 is TGTGCCAGCAGCTTAGAGATCCGGGCAGATACGCAGTATTTT.

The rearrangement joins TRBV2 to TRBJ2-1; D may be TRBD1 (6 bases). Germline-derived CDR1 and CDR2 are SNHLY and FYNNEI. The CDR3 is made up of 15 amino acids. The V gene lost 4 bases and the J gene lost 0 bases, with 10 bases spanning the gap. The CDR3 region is CASSVAQGSYNEQFF. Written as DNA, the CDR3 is TGTGCCAGCAGTGTTGCACAGGGCTCCTACAATGAGCAGTTCTTC.

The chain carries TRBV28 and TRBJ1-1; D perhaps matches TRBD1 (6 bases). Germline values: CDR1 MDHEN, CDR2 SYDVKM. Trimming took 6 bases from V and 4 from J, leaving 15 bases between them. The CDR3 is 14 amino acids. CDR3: CASSLRTVVTEAFF. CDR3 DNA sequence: TGTGCCAGCAGCCTTCGGACAGTCGTCACTGAAGCTTTCTTT.

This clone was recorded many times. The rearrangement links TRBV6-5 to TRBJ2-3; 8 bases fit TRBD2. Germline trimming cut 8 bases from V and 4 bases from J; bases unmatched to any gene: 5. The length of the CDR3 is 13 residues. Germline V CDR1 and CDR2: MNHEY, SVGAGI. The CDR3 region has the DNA TGTGCCAGCCAAGCGGGAGACTCAGATACGCAGTATTTT. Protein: CASQAGDSDTQYF.

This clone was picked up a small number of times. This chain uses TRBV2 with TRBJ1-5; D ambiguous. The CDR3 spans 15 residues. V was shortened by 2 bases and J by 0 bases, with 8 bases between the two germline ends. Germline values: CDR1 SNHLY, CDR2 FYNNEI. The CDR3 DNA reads TGTGCCAGCAGTGAATCGGTATATAGCAATCAGCCCCAGCATTTT. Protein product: CASSESVYSNQPQHF.

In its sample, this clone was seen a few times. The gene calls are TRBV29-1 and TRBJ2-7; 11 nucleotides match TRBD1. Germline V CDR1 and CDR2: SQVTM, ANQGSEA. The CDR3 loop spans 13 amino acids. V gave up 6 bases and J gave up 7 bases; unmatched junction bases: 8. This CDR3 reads CSVERDRGYEQYF. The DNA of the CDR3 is TGCAGCGTGGAAAGGGACAGGGGGTATGAGCAGTACTTC.

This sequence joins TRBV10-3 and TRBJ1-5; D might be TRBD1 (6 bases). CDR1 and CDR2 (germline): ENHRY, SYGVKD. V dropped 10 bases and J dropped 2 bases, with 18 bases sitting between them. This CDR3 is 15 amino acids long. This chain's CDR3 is CATRQENLGNQPQHF. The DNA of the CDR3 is TGTGCCACTCGACAGGAGAATCTGGGCAATCAGCCCCAGCATTTT.

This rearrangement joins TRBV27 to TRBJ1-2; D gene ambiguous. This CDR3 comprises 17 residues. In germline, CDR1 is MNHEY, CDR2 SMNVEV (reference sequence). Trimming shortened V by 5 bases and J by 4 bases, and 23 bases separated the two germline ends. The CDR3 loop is CASSPNPGTVKGYGYTF. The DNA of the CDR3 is TGTGCCAGCAGTCCAAACCCCGGAACAGTGAAAGGCTATGGCTACACCTTC.

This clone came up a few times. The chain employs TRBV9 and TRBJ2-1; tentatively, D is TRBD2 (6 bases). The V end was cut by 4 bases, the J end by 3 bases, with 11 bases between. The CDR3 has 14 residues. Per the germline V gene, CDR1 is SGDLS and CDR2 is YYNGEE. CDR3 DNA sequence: TGTGCCAGCAGCTTGGGACTTGGCTACAATGAGCAGTTCTTC. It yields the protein CASSLGLGYNEQFF.